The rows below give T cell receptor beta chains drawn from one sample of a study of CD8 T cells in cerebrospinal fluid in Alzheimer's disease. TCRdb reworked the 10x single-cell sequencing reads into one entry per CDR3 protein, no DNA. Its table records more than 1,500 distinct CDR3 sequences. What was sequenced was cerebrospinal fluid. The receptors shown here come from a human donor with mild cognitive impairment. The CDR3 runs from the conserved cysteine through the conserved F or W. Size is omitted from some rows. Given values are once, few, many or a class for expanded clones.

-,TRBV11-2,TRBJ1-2,CASSPLTAYGYTF
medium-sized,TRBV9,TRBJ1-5,CASSADREGNQPQHF
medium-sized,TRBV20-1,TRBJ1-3,CSARDTVANTIYF
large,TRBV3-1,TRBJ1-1,CASSPGTGYTHTEAFF
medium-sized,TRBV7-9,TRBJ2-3,CASSWDGASTDTQYF
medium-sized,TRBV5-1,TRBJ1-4,CASRRSTGPTNEKLFF
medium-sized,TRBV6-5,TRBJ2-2,CASSPVSGNTGELFF
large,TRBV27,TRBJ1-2,CASSRGRVGSYTF
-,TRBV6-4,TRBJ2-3,CASSAGGVADTQYF
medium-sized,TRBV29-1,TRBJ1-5,CSVGWGWGQPQHF
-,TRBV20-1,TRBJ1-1,CSARQGNTEAFF
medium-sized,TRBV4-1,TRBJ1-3,CASSPRAGGSGNTIYF
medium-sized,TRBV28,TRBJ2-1,CASSLWASGSFNNEQFF
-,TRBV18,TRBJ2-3,CASSPTSADTQYF
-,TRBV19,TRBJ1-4,CASSKRTGWHEKLFF
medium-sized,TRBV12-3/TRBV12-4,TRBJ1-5,CASSLTGAVNQPQHF
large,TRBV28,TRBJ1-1,CASSLGRGAAEAFF
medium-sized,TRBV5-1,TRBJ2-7,CASSLAADRQYF
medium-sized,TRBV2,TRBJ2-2,CASSLKGGGDLTHTGELFF
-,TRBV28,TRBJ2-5,CASSLTGGGQETQYF
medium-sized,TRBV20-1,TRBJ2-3,CSARLGTATDTQYF
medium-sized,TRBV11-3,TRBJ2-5,CASSLAGGETQYF
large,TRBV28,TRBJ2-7,CASSAGGVSYEQYF
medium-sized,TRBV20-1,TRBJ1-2,CSAIPGAYGYTF
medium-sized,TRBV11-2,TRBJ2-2,CASSPLRQGLITGELFF
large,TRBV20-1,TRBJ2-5,CSAREVDVQETQYF
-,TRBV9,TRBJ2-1,CASSVFGGTHNEQFF
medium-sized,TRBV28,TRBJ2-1,CASSLGGSVEGDEQFF
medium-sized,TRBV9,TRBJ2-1,CASSSRDLEQFF
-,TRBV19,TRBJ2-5,CASSMVSGSGTQYF
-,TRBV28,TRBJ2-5,CASSHRWVATQYF
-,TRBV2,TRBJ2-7,CASSLQGADYEQYF
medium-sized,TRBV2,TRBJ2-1,CASSELRQNNEQFF
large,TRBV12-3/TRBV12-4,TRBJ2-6,CASSKDSSGANVLTF
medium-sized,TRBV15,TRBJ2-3,CATSTGTSGTDTQYF
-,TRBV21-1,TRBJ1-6,CASSKARSRTGNSPLHF
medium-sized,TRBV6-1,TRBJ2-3,CASSGLAGGRDTQYF
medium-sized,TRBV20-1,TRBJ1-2,CSAARQGRLGGYTF
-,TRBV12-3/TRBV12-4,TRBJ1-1,CASSLGSSEAFF
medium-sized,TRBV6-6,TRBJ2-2,CASREGSSNTGELFF
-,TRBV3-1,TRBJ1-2,CASSQEPAGFGYTF
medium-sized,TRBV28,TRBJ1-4,CASSSDGLATNEKLFF
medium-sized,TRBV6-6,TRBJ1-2,CASRGQGALYGYTF
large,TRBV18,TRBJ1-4,CASTRGATNEKLFF
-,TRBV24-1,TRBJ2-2,CATLDTNTGELFF
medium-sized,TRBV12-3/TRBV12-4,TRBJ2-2,CASSPAKGYTGELFF
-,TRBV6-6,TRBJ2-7,CASSYGPYEQYF
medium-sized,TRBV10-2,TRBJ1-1,CASMSGNTEAFF
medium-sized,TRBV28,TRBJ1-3,CASSPSVFVAGNTIYF
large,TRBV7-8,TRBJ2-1,CASSLASQYNEQFF
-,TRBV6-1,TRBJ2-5,CASSRGRGETQYF
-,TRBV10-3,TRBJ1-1,CAISETAARLNTEAFF
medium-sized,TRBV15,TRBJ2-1,CASGTSGYNEQFF
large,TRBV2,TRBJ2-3,CASYSTDTQYF
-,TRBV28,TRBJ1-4,CASMSSGGLNEKLFF
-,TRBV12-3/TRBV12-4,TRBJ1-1,CASSFYVGTANTEAFF
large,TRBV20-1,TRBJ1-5,CSATTPGQGPQDQPQHF
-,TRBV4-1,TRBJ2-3,CASSQATGTSTDTQYF
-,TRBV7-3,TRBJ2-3,CASSFGRRTDTQYF
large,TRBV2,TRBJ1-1,CASRGQMNTEAFF